This paragraph covers one T cell receptor beta chain sequence. As yet, its antigen is unknown. The primer mix had 60 Vbeta and 13 Jbeta primers. Assay used: immunoSEQ multiplex PCR; TCRdb lists only in-frame clones, some missing. Among around 90,000 clones listed, roughly 75% were seen once. CDR1 is SNHLY and CDR2 is FYNNEI in the germline V gene. The CDR3 length is 14 residues. With 7 bases clipped from V and 0 bases from J, the junction kept 4 bases outside the gene matches. This sample is drawn from a study of cytomegalovirus exposure and HLA in healthy donors. General study points: For most TCR beta V segments, an earlier analysis put the productive rate at about 87% or about 30% of the time. It was only CMV serostatus that was available as immune exposure information. A later analysis associated some 16,000 TCR beta sequences with HLA alleles at a 0.05 false discovery rate.

Sequencing was done on a sample of PBMCs. The origin of this receptor is a man between 25 and 39 years old in good health and CMV-seronegative. The chain links TRBV2 to TRBJ2-7; 9 bases fit TRBD1. The CDR3 loop reads CASKPGQGSYEQYF. The DNA of the CDR3 is TGTGCCAGCAAGCCGGGACAGGGCTCCTACGAGCAGTACTTC.